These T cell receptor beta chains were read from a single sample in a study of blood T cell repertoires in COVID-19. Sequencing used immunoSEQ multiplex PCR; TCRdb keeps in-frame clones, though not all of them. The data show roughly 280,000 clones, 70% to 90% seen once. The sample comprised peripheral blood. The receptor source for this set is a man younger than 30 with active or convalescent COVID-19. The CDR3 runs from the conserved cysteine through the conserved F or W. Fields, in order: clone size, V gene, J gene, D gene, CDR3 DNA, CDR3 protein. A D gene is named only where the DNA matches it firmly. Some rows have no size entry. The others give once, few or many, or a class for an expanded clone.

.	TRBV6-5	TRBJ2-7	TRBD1	TGTGCCAGCAGACGGAGGACAGGGTCGTACGAGCAGTACTTC	CASRRRTGSYEQYF
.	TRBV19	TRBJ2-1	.	TGTGCCAGTAGTATCCGGGAGTCCTACAATGAGCAGTTCTTC	CASSIRESYNEQFF
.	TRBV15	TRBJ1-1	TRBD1	TGTGCCACCAGCAGGGGGACAGAGCTGAACACTGAAGCTTTCTTT	CATSRGTELNTEAFF
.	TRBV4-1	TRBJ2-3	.	TGCGCCAGCAGCCAAGATGCACCCTTAGGACACACAGATACGCAGTATTTT	CASSQDAPLGHTDTQYF
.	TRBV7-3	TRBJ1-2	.	TGTGCCAGCAGCCGGGGGGAGGGCTATGGCTACACCTTC	CASSRGEGYGYTF
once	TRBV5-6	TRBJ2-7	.	TGTGCCAGCAGCCGGAGACAGTACAGGAACGAGCAGTACTTC	CASSRRQYRNEQYF
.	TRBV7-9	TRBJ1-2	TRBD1	TGTGCCAGCAGCACCCTAGAGGGACCGGACAGGAACTTTTATGGCTACACCTTC	CASSTLEGPDRNFYGYTF
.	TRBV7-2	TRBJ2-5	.	TGTGCCAGCAGCTTTCGGAGACAAGAGACCCAGTACTTC	CASSFRRQETQYF
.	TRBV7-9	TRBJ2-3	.	TGTGCCAGCAGCTTCTGGGACTCTGAGGGAAGAGATACGCAGTATTTT	CASSFWDSEGRDTQYF
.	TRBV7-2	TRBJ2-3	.	TGTGCCAGCAGCTTAGATCAAGATACGCAGTATTTT	CASSLDQDTQYF
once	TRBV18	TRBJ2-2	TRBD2	TGTGCCAGCTCACTCATGACGGTTACTGGACTAGCGGTGAACACCGGGGAGCTGTTTTTT	CASSLMTVTGLAVNTGELFF
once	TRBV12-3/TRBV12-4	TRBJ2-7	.	TGTGCCAGCAGTTTAGCGGCTTACGAGCAGTACTTC	CASSLAAYEQYF
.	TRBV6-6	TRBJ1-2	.	TGTGCCAGCACTCAGTCCATTGGCTACACCTTC	CASTQSIGYTF
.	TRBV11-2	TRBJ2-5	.	TGTGCCAGCAGCTTTCGGGGTCTGAGGCAAGAGACCCAGTACTTC	CASSFRGLRQETQYF
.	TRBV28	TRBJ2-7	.	TGTGCCGCTCTAGCCAGGACAGTTCCCTACGAGCAGTACTTC	CAALARTVPYEQYF
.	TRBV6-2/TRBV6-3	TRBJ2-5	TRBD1	TGTGCCAGCAGTGCCGGGACAGGGGGCCAAGAGACCCAGTACTTC	CASSAGTGGQETQYF
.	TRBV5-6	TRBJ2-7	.	TGTGCCAGCACTACCTCGAGCTCCTACGAGCAGTACTTC	CASTTSSSYEQYF
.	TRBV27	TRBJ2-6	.	TGTGCCAGCAGGGAGGTTGGCTCTGGGGCCAACGTCCTGACTTTC	CASREVGSGANVLTF